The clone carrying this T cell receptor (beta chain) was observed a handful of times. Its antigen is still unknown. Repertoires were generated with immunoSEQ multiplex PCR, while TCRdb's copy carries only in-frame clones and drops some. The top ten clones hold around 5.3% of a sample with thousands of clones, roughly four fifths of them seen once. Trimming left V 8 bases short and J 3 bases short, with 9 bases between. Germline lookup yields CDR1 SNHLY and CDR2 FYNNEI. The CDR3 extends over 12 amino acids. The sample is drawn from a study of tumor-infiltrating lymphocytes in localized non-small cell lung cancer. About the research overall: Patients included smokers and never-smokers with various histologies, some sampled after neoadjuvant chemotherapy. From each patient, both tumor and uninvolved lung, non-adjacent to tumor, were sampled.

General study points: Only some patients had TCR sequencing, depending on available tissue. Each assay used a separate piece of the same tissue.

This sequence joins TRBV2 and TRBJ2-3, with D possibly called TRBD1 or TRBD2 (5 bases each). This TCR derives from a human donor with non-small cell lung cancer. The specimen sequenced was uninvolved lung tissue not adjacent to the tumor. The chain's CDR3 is CASGWGTDTQYF. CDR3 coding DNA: TGTGCCAGCGGGTGGGGGACAGATACGCAGTATTTT.